The TCR beta chain described here comes from a study of blood T cell repertoires in COVID-19. On the study more broadly: Material from acute and convalescent COVID-19 was sourced from the United States, Italy and Spain. From T cells, B-cell-depleted T cells, or PBMCs came the material, which was cDNA or gDNA.

This clone was observed a single time. In the original workflow: Amplification of reference gene primers was used by the study to estimate nucleated cell counts. This table comes from immunoSEQ multiplex PCR, and its TCRdb copy is limited to in-frame clones, with some not included. V and J calls and clone size follow that table, whereas D and trimming were derived from the DNA. Of 230,000 or so clones listed, approximately 84% are singletons. Germline loops: CDR1 MRHNA, CDR2 SNTAGT. The CDR3 runs 13 residues. Trimming took 6 bases from V and 4 from J, leaving 11 bases between them. This clonotype was sampled from a man aged 45-60 years with active or convalescent COVID-19. Source material: peripheral blood. The chain couples TRBV6-4 to TRBJ2-3, with D possibly TRBD1 on 6 matching bases. CDR3 loop: CASSRDRPDTQYF. For the CDR3, the DNA is TGTGCCAGCAGCCGAGACAGGCCAGATACGCAGTATTTT.